This T cell receptor (beta chain) derives from a study of cytomegalovirus exposure and HLA in healthy donors. Study-wide results and caveats: Using the classifier, cytomegalovirus status was reportedly diagnosed with high specificity and sensitivity. Likely technical artifact: a cluster of highly shared sequence variants. Researchers had no immune exposure information except CMV serostatus available. According to a later analysis, most TCR beta chains associated with CMV appeared HLA-restricted.

This clone occurred a few times. What it binds is unknown. Vbeta (60) and Jbeta (13) primers were used in the PCR. The table came from immunoSEQ multiplex PCR; TCRdb's copy has only in-frame clones and leaves some out. This sample has around 95,000 clones; 75% to 85% occur once, and the top ten carry roughly 3.4%. This CDR3 spans 16 amino acids. CDR1 and CDR2 from the germline V gene are KGHSH and LQKENI. V gave up 3 bases and J gave up 6 bases, with 18 bases separating them. This TCR was recovered from a man under 40 in good health and CMV-seropositive. The gene calls are TRBV18 and TRBJ2-4; D may be TRBD2 (7 bases). What was sequenced was PBMCs. CDR3 sequence reads: CASSPEGGRSRNIQYF. The DNA for the CDR3 is TGTGCCAGCTCACCGGAGGGGGGGCGGTCTAGAAACATTCAGTACTTC.